This is a list of T cell receptor beta chains from one sample in a study of regulatory T cells in long-lasting Graves disease. Each CDR3 protein is one row after TCRdb ran MiXCR on the multiplex PCR reads. The table records around 450,000 distinct CDR3 sequences, approximately 21% of them present only once. Sequenced material: peripheral blood mononuclear cells (PBMCs), taken when the disease was refractory, from a patient treated with antithyroid drugs. The receptors derive from a female donor with Graves disease. CDR3s include the opening cysteine and the closing phenylalanine or tryptophan. A D gene is named only where the DNA matches it firmly. Expanded clones get a size class; other rows say once, few or many, or leave the size out.

V gene: TRBV28; J gene: TRBJ2-1; clone size: NA; D gene: TRBD2; CDR3 protein: CASSLSSSGREQFF; CDR3 DNA: TGTGCCAGCAGTTTGTCGTCTAGCGGGAGGGAGCAGTTCTTC
V gene: TRBV12-3/TRBV12-4; J gene: TRBJ2-7; clone size: many; D gene: TRBD1; CDR3 protein: CASSVDREKQYF; CDR3 DNA: TGTGCCAGCAGCGTGGACAGGGAGAAGCAGTACTTC
V gene: TRBV7-3; J gene: TRBJ2-2; clone size: NA; D gene: TRBD1; CDR3 protein: CASSLTTGIGELFF; CDR3 DNA: TGTGCCAGCAGCTTAACGACAGGGATCGGGGAGCTGTTTTTT
V gene: TRBV27; J gene: TRBJ1-2; clone size: few; D gene: NA; CDR3 protein: CASSPPGGGYTF; CDR3 DNA: TGTGCCAGCAGTCCCCCAGGAGGTGGCTACACCTTC
V gene: TRBV9; J gene: TRBJ1-1; clone size: few; D gene: NA; CDR3 protein: CASSVGSRAGTEAFF; CDR3 DNA: TGTGCCAGCAGCGTAGGATCCCGGGCCGGGACTGAAGCTTTCTTT
V gene: TRBV28; J gene: TRBJ1-1; clone size: NA; D gene: TRBD1; CDR3 protein: CASSRDRGLQAEAFF; CDR3 DNA: TGTGCCAGCAGTCGGGACAGGGGGCTACAAGCTGAAGCTTTCTTT
V gene: TRBV6-2/TRBV6-3; J gene: TRBJ1-2; clone size: many; D gene: TRBD1; CDR3 protein: CASRTGQGVRNYGYTF; CDR3 DNA: TGTGCCAGCAGAACCGGACAGGGAGTTCGTAACTATGGCTACACCTTC
V gene: TRBV12-3/TRBV12-4; J gene: TRBJ1-3; clone size: few; D gene: NA; CDR3 protein: CASSQIPQAGNTIYF; CDR3 DNA: TGTGCCAGCAGCCAAATTCCACAGGCTGGAAACACCATATATTTT
V gene: TRBV2; J gene: TRBJ2-2; clone size: many; D gene: NA; CDR3 protein: CASSGQGAANTGELFF; CDR3 DNA: TGTGCCAGCAGTGGTCAAGGGGCCGCCAACACCGGGGAGCTGTTTTTT
V gene: TRBV2; J gene: TRBJ1-1; clone size: NA; D gene: NA; CDR3 protein: CASSLGPDGAFF; CDR3 DNA: TGTGCCAGCAGTTTAGGGCCCGATGGAGCTTTCTTT
V gene: TRBV6-5; J gene: TRBJ1-5; clone size: many; D gene: NA; CDR3 protein: CASSYSRTDYQPQHF; CDR3 DNA: TGTGCCAGCAGTTACTCTAGGACAGATTATCAGCCCCAGCATTTT
V gene: TRBV4-2; J gene: TRBJ2-7; clone size: NA; D gene: NA; CDR3 protein: CASSQEAASPYEQYF; CDR3 DNA: TGTGCCAGCAGCCAAGAGGCCGCTTCCCCCTACGAGCAGTACTTC
V gene: TRBV12-3/TRBV12-4; J gene: TRBJ2-7; clone size: many; D gene: NA; CDR3 protein: CASSQSSTYEQYF; CDR3 DNA: TGTGCCAGCAGCCAATCCAGTACCTACGAGCAGTACTTC
V gene: TRBV2; J gene: TRBJ2-1; clone size: few; D gene: NA; CDR3 protein: CANRASYNEQFF; CDR3 DNA: TGTGCCAACAGGGCGTCCTACAATGAGCAGTTCTTC